The clone carrying this T cell receptor (beta chain) was seen just once. V was clipped by 8 bases and J by 6 bases; unmatched bases: 6. The CDR3 is 12 residues long. Germline loops: CDR1 MNHEY, CDR2 SMNVEV (reference sequence). Per the study methods: Researchers report that nucleated cell counts were estimated from reference gene primer amplification. Here immunoSEQ multiplex PCR was the method, and the copy in TCRdb shows in-frame clones only, minus some. That table gives V, J and clone size, and the DNA gave D and trimming. The sample consists of about 98,000 clones, around 75% of them appearing once. This specimen belongs to a study of blood T cell repertoires in COVID-19. Study-wide context: Acute and convalescent COVID-19 samples came from the United States, Italy and Spain. PBMCs, B-cell-depleted T cells, or T cells provided the cDNA or gDNA that made up the material.

Specimen: peripheral blood. This receptor was identified in a man in his 70s with acute or convalescent COVID-19. The chain is built from TRBV27 and TRBJ1-2; 7 nucleotides line up with TRBD1. The CDR3, as DNA: TGTGCCAGCTCCGACAGGGTTAATGGCTACACCTTC. Protein product: CASSDRVNGYTF.